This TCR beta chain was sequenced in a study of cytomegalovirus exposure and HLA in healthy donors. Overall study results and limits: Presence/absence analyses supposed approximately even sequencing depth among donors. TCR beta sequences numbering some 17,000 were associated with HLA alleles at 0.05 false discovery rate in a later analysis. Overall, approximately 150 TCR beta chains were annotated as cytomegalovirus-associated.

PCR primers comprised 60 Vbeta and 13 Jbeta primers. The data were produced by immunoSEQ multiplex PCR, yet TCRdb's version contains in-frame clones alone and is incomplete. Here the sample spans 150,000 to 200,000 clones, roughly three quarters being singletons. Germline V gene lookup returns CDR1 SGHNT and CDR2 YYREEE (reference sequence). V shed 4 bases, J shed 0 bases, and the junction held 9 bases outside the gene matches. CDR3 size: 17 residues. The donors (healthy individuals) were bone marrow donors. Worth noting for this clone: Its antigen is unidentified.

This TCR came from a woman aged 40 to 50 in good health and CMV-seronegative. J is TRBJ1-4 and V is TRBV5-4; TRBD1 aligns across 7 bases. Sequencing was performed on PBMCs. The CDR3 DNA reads TGTGCCAGCAGCCAGGGACAGACCGGAGCAACTAATGAAAAACTGTTTTTT. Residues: CASSQGQTGATNEKLFF.